Detailed here is one TCR beta chain. The sample belongs to a study of blood T cell repertoires in COVID-19. Study at large: T cells, B-cell-depleted T cells, or PBMCs provided the cDNA or gDNA that served as material.

Germline CDR1 reads MNHEY; CDR2 reads SVGAGI. Trimming cost V 7 bases and J 1 base; bases outside gene matches: 5. The CDR3 consists of 14 residues. Using immunoSEQ multiplex PCR, the repertoire was profiled, and TCRdb retains in-frame clones only, with some absent. The sample yields a few hundred thousand clones, roughly four fifths seen once. The receptor comes from a young man with acute COVID-19. J is TRBJ2-5 and V is TRBV6-5, with 8 nucleotides matching TRBD1. The sample consisted of PBMCs or T cells enriched from blood (not recorded which). In DNA form, the CDR3 reads TGTGCCAGCAACGCCGGACAGGGCCAAGAGACCCAGTACTTC. Translating it yields CASNAGQGQETQYF.